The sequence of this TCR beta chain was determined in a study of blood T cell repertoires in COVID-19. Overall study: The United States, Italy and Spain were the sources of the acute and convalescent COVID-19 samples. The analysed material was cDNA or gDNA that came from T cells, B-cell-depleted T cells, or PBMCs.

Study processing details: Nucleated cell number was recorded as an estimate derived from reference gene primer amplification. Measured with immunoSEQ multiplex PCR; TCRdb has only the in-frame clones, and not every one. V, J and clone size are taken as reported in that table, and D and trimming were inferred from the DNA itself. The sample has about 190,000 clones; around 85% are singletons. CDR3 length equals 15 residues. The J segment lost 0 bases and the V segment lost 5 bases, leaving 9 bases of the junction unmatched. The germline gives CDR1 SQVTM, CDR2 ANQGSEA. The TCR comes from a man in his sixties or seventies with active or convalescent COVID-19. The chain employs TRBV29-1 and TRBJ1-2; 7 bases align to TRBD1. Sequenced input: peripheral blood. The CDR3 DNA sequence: TGCAGCGTTCAACCCGGGACAGCGGCTAACTATGGCTACACCTTC. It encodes CSVQPGTAANYGYTF.